These T cell receptor beta chains were read from a single sample in a study of T cell repertoires in cytomegalovirus infection. Using its own MiXCR run on the reads, TCRdb lists one record per CDR3 protein. The table records roughly 120,000 distinct CDR3 sequences, 10% of them present only once. These TCRs' antigens remain unknown. The material sequenced was PBMCs, sequenced either directly or after in vitro stimulation (not recorded which). The receptors originated from a human donor in good health (CMV status not recorded). Some clones in this sample may be carry-over from other donors' samples. The CDR3 runs from the conserved cysteine through the conserved F or W. The D gene is left open where the match is weak. Expanded clones get a size class; other rows say once, few or many, or leave the size out.

abundance	v_gene	j_gene	d_gene	CDR3aa	CDR3nt
many	TRBV7-2	TRBJ2-1	NA	CASSLAHLATRQGNEQFF	TGTGCCAGCAGCTTAGCTCATCTAGCGACCAGGCAAGGGAATGAGCAGTTCTTC
many	TRBV28	TRBJ1-5	TRBD1	CASSLGQGGNQPQHF	TGTGCCAGCAGTTTGGGGCAGGGGGGAAATCAGCCCCAGCATTTT
NA	TRBV10-3	TRBJ1-2	NA	CAISDLTGAYGYTF	TGTGCCATCAGTGACTTAACGGGAGCCTATGGCTACACCTTC
many	TRBV19	TRBJ1-3	NA	CASSIGQRGSSGNTIYF	TGTGCCAGTAGTATAGGCCAGCGCGGGAGCTCTGGAAACACCATATATTTT
NA	TRBV6-2/TRBV6-3	TRBJ2-5	NA	CASSYPIAETQYF	TGTGCCAGCAGTTATCCCATCGCAGAGACCCAGTACTTC
many	TRBV5-1	TRBJ1-1	NA	CASRTEGKFTEAFF	TGCGCCAGCAGAACGGAGGGAAAATTCACTGAAGCTTTCTTT
NA	TRBV4-2	TRBJ2-2	NA	CASSQDWRGGELFF	TGTGCCAGCAGCCAAGACTGGCGAGGCGGGGAGCTGTTTTTT
many	TRBV20-1	TRBJ2-3	NA	CSARDTYLSTDTQYF	TGCAGTGCTAGAGATACTTACTTGAGCACAGATACGCAGTATTTT
many	TRBV5-6	TRBJ2-1	NA	CASSLVILTQNEQFF	TGTGCCAGCAGCTTGGTGATCCTAACCCAGAATGAGCAGTTCTTC
few	TRBV2	TRBJ1-5	TRBD1	CASSDQGVNQPQHF	TGTGCCAGCAGTGATCAGGGGGTCAATCAGCCCCAGCATTTT
many	TRBV5-1	TRBJ2-5	TRBD2	CASSRLAGVFGETQYF	TGCGCCAGCAGCCGACTAGCGGGAGTGTTCGGAGAGACCCAGTACTTC
many	TRBV29-1	TRBJ1-1	NA	CSANRGTEAFF	TGCAGCGCTAACAGAGGGACTGAAGCTTTCTTT
NA	TRBV12-3/TRBV12-4	TRBJ2-5	NA	CASSFLAWSTGGGETQYF	TGTGCCAGCAGTTTTCTGGCCTGGTCAACAGGGGGGGGAGAGACCCAGTACTTC
NA	TRBV5-1	TRBJ2-2	NA	CASRVGANTGELFF	TGCGCCAGCAGGGTAGGGGCGAACACCGGGGAGCTGTTTTTT
many	TRBV7-8	TRBJ2-1	TRBD2	CASSLNPGLATNEQFF	TGTGCCAGCAGCCTCAATCCGGGACTAGCGACCAATGAGCAGTTCTTC
medium-sized	TRBV27	TRBJ2-1	TRBD2	CASALATTYNEQFF	TGTGCCAGCGCACTAGCGACTACCTACAATGAGCAGTTCTTC
many	TRBV6-1	TRBJ1-2	NA	CASSLSGVEGYTF	TGTGCCAGCAGTTTAAGTGGGGTAGAAGGCTACACCTTC
many	TRBV7-2	TRBJ2-5	NA	CASSLEAGRETQYF	TGTGCCAGCAGCTTAGAGGCAGGGAGGGAGACCCAGTACTTC
few	TRBV28	TRBJ1-1	TRBD1	CASSLKGTGTVNTEAFF	TGTGCCAGCAGTTTGAAAGGAACCGGGACAGTTAACACTGAAGCTTTCTTT
few	TRBV11-2	TRBJ2-3	NA	CASSLFLGMPDTQYF	TGTGCCAGCAGCCTTTTTCTGGGAATGCCAGATACGCAGTATTTT
many	TRBV7-9	TRBJ2-3	NA	CASSFGRGGRQTSDTQYF	TGTGCCAGCAGCTTTGGTCGAGGGGGGCGCCAAACTTCGGATACGCAGTATTTT
many	TRBV7-2	TRBJ1-1	NA	CASSSARNTEAFF	TGTGCCAGCAGCTCCGCCAGGAACACTGAAGCTTTCTTT
many	TRBV7-3	TRBJ2-3	NA	CASSLGPRDTQYF	TGTGCCAGCAGCCTCGGACCGAGAGATACGCAGTATTTT
NA	TRBV19	TRBJ2-1	TRBD2	CASSKESSGRMGPYNEQFF	TGTGCCAGTAGTAAAGAGTCTAGCGGGAGGATGGGTCCCTACAATGAGCAGTTCTTC
NA	TRBV7-9	TRBJ1-2	NA	CASSSYWAGKDGYTF	TGTGCCAGCAGCTCGTATTGGGCAGGGAAGGATGGCTACACCTTC
few	TRBV12-3/TRBV12-4	TRBJ2-5	NA	CASSPFQETQYF	TGTGCCAGCAGTCCGTTCCAAGAGACCCAGTACTTC
many	TRBV27	TRBJ2-1	TRBD2	CASTMTSGIDEQFF	TGTGCCAGCACAATGACTAGCGGGATCGATGAGCAGTTCTTC
many	TRBV11-3	TRBJ2-4	TRBD2	CASSSTRTSGAKNIQYF	TGTGCCAGCAGCTCTACTCGGACTAGCGGAGCCAAAAACATTCAGTACTTC
NA	TRBV5-6	TRBJ2-7	NA	CASSPGRVVYEQYF	TGTGCCAGCAGCCCGGGCAGAGTGGTCTACGAGCAGTACTTC
many	TRBV6-5	TRBJ2-5	TRBD2	CASSSAVGVSGKPETQYF	TGTGCCAGCAGTTCCGCGGTAGGAGTGAGCGGGAAGCCAGAGACCCAGTACTTC
many	TRBV19	TRBJ1-6	NA	CATQHRAGNNSPLHF	TGTGCCACCCAACACAGGGCCGGGAATAATTCACCCCTCCACTTT
many	TRBV7-2	TRBJ2-2	TRBD1	CASSFPVTGANTGELFF	TGTGCCAGCAGCTTCCCCGTGACAGGGGCGAACACCGGGGAGCTGTTTTTT
few	TRBV7-6	TRBJ1-2	TRBD1	CASSLGGQGAAYGYTF	TGTGCCAGCAGCTTAGGGGGACAGGGGGCTGCCTATGGCTACACCTTC
NA	TRBV4-3	TRBJ2-5	NA	CASSRDRFRETQYF	TGCGCCAGCAGCCGAGACAGGTTCCGAGAGACCCAGTACTTC
few	TRBV7-9	TRBJ1-2	TRBD1	CASSSNLRTGEYGYTF	TGTGCCAGCAGCTCCAATCTTCGGACAGGGGAATATGGCTACACCTTC
many	TRBV5-1	TRBJ2-3	NA	CASSRPGADTQYF	TGCGCCAGCTCCCGGCCAGGGGCAGATACGCAGTATTTT
NA	TRBV20-1	TRBJ1-1	NA	CSVPHGGEDTEAFF	TGCAGTGTCCCACATGGGGGCGAGGACACTGAAGCTTTCTTT
NA	TRBV11-3	TRBJ2-2	NA	CASRRTPSTGELFF	TGTGCCAGCAGGCGGACCCCCAGCACCGGGGAGCTGTTTTTT
many	TRBV6-2/TRBV6-3	TRBJ2-1	NA	CASSYSKYRAYNEQFF	TGTGCCAGCAGTTACTCGAAATACAGGGCGTACAATGAGCAGTTCTTC
many	TRBV11-2	TRBJ1-2	NA	CASSPRDSNYGYTF	TGTGCCAGCAGCCCCCGGGACTCTAACTATGGCTACACCTTC
many	TRBV29-1	TRBJ1-5	NA	CSVASNAGPGDQPQHF	TGCAGCGTTGCGTCAAATGCAGGTCCAGGGGATCAGCCCCAGCATTTT
NA	TRBV5-1	TRBJ2-5	NA	CASSQGSGQETQYF	TGCGCCAGCAGCCAAGGTTCCGGACAAGAGACCCAGTACTTC